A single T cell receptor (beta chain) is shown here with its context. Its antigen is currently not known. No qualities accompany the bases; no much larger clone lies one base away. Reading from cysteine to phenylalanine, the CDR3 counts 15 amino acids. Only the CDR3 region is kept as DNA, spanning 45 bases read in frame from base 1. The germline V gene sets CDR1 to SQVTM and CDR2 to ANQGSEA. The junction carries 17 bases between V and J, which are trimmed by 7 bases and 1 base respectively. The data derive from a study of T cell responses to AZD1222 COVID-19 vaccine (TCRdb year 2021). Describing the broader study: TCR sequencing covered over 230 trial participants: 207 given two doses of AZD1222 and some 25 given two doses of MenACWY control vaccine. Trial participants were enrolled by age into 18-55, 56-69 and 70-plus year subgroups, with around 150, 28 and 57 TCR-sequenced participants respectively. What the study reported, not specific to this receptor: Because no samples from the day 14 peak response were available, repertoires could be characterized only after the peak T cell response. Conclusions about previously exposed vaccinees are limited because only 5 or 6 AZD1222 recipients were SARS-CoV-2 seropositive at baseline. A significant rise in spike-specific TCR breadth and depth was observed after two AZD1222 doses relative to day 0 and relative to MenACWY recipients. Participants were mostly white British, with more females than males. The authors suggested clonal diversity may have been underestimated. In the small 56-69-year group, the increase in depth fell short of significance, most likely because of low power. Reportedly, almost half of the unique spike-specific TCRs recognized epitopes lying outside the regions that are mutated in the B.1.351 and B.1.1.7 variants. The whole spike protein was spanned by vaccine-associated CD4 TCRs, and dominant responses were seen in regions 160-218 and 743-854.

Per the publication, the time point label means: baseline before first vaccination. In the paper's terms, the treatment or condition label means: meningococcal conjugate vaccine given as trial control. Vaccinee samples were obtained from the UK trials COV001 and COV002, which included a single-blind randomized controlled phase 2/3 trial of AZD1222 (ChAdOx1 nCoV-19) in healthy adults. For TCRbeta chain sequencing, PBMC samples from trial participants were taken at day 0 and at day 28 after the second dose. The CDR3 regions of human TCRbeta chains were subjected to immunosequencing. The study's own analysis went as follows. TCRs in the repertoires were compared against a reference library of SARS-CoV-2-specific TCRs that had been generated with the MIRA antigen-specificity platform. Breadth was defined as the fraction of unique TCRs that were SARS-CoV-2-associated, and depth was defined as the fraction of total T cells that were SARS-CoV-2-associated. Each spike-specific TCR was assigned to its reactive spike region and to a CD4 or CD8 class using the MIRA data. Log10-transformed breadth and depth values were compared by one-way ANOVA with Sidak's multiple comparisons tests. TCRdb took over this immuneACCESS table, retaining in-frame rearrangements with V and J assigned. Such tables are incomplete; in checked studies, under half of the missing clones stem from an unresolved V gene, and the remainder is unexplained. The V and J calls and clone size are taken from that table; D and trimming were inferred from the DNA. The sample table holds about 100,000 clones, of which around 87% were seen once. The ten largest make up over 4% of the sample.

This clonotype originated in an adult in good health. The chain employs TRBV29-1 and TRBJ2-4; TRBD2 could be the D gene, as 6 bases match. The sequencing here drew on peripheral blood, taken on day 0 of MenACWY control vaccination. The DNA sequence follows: TGCAGCGGGGAGGTACGGGGAGAGGCCAAAAACATTCAGTACTTC. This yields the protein CSGEVRGEAKNIQYF.